This section outlines one T cell receptor beta chain sequence together with its context. What this receptor recognizes is not known. No much larger clone exists at a distance of one base, and base qualities are not known. The CDR3 holds 15 amino acids from the cysteine to the phenylalanine. Only CDR3 DNA remains: 45 bases, in frame from the first base. A distance of 12 bases separates the germline ends of V and J, which lose 0 bases and 3 bases respectively. According to the germline V gene, CDR1 reads SGHDN and CDR2 reads FVKESK. The sample belongs to a study of PD-1 blockade in classical Hodgkin lymphoma (dated by TCRdb to 2020 to 2021). Study-level background: Nivolumab dosing was 3 mg/kg intravenously every 2 weeks, continuing until either disease progression or unacceptable toxicity. The study used CyTOF and TCR beta sequencing to define a peripheral blood immune signature of response to PD-1 blockade in classical Hodgkin lymphoma.

General study outcomes and caveats: CD4+ but not CD8+ TCR diversity rose significantly by C4D1 (p=0.0027 vs p=0.16), most apparent in complete responders (p=0.02). Trial patients achieving complete response had baseline diversity similar to newly diagnosed patients, whereas partial responders and progressors had significantly lower diversity. Baseline TCR diversity was reported to be lower in newly diagnosed patients than in healthy donors and to be lower still in relapsed/refractory patients. The study was limited to a single clinical trial cohort, and causes of repertoire differences, possibly disease activity or prior therapy, remained undefined. Patients starting nivolumab less than 1 year after ASCT had lower diversity and were excluded from later analyses to avoid confounding by immune reconstitution.

The Qiagen DNeasy kit was used to extract genomic DNA from unsorted PBMCs and from the negatively selected CD4+ and CD8+ fractions. TCR beta CDR3 regions were amplified by immunoSEQ multiplex PCR using primers annealing to V and J segments. A synthetic immune receptor repertoire was used to minimize amplification bias, and remaining bias was computationally removed after sequencing. As for how the authors treated the data: Custom Python scripts were used to quantify repertoire diversity as the Shannon entropy index. The unsorted, CD4+ and CD8+ repertoires were each analyzed separately, with the exception of combined analyses, where CD4+ and CD8+ sequences were merged in silico. Clonal expansion was defined as at least a 2-fold frequency increase after treatment relative to C1D1, with a pseudocount of 0.5 for undetected baseline clones. Singleton clones were defined as clones with 0 or 1 copy at C1D1, and non-singleton clones were defined as clones with 2 or more copies. Clones expanded in unsorted samples were labelled as CD4+, CD8+ or unknown by matching protein sequences in sorted samples from the same patient. Wilcoxon tests on paired samples were used to test diversity changes from C1D1 to C4D1. TCRdb re-hosts the immuneACCESS table, in-frame sequences only. Its copies lack some clones; in the studies checked, an unresolved V gene accounts for under half of them, and the cause for the rest is not known. V, J and clone size derive from that table, while D and trimming were established from the DNA sequence. The table for this sample lists under 100,000 clones; 75% to 90% of them were counted only once. Approximately 12% of the sample rests with the top ten.

The sample's time point label is to be understood as: cycle 1 day 1 (C1D1), immediately before nivolumab initiation. All trial patients had relapsed after autologous stem cell transplantation, with cohorts A, B and C differing in prior brentuximab vedotin exposure. The trial cohort included 56 patients with relapsed/refractory classical Hodgkin lymphoma, and each patient had a best overall response of complete response, partial response or progressive disease. In the multi-cohort phase II CheckMate 205 trial, trial patients received single-agent nivolumab. An independent review committee assessed best overall response by applying the 2007 International Working Group response criteria. Trial PBMCs were obtained immediately prior to nivolumab initiation (C1D1) and on therapy at cycle 2 day 1 and cycle 4 day 1. Peripheral blood was collected in 8 mL Vacutainer Cell Preparation Tubes, from which PBMCs were isolated by centrifugation and then cryopreserved.

This clonotype was obtained from a human donor with classical Hodgkin lymphoma. The rearranged chain carries TRBV14 and TRBJ2-7, with an unclear D gene assignment. The source material was peripheral blood mononuclear cells (PBMCs), sampled at baseline. The CDR3 protein: CASSQDRGALYEQYF. The nucleotide sequence reads as follows: TGTGCCAGCAGCCAAGATCGCGGTGCGCTCTACGAGCAGTACTTC. With the portions outside the CDR3 filled from the reference TRBV14 and TRBJ2-7 genes, the complete variable region becomes EAGVTQFPSHSVIEKGQTVTLRCDPISGHDNLYWYRRVMGKEIKFLLHFVKESKQDESGMPNNRFLAERTGGTYSTLKVQPAELEDSGVYFCASSQDRGALYEQYFGPGTRLTVT.